This T cell receptor (beta chain) originates from a study of spatial heterogeneity in lung cancer. About the study: Alpha-chain sequences were detected in numbers that were consistently lower than beta-chain sequences. Whole-study results and caveats: For expanded intratumoral alpha and beta TCRs, counts tracked tumor mutation counts.

Germline CDR1 and CDR2: ENHRY and SYGVKD. The CDR3 totals 17 residues. Losses at the gene ends were 2 bases for V and 1 base for J; bases not matched to a gene: 1. Regarding time point: sample taken at primary tumor resection. There are many counts of this clonotype. The antigen is undetermined. TCRdb ran MiXCR on the 5' RACE reads and lists one entry per CDR3 protein. The sample has over 10,000 distinct CDR3 sequences; more than 3% are singletons. This receptor was taken from a male donor with early-stage non-small cell lung cancer. The chain links TRBV10-3 to TRBJ2-1; 14 bases line up with TRBD2. The input for sequencing was lung tumor tissue, taken at surgery. CDR3: CAISERTSGGSYNEQFF. The CDR3 bases are TGTGCCATCAGTGAGCGGACTAGCGGGGGGTCCTACAATGAGCAGTTCTTC.